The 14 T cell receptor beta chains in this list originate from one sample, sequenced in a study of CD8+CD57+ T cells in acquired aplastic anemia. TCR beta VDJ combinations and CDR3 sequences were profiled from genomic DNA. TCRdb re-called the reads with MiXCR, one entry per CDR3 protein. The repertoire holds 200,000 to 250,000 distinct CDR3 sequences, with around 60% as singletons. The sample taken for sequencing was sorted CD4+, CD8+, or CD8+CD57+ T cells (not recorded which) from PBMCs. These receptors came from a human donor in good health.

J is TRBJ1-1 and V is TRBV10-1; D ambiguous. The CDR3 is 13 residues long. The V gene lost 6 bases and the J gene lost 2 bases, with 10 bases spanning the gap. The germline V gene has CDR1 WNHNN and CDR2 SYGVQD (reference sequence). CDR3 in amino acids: CASSAEGNTEAFF. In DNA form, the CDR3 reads TGCGCCAGCAGCGCGGAAGGAAACACTGAAGCTTTCTTT.

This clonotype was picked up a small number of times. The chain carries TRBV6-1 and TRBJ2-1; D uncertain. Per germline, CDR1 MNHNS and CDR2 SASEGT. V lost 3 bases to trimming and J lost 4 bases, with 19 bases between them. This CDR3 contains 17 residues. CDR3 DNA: TGTGCCAGCAGTGACAGAGAAACAGCCTCTCTTTACAATGAGCAGTTCTTC. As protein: CASSDRETASLYNEQFF.

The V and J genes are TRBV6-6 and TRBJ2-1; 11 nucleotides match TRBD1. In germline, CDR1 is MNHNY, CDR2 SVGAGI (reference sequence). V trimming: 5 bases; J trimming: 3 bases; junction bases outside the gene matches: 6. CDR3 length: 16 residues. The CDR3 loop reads CASSASGTGGYNEQFF. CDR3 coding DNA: TGTGCCAGCAGTGCCTCCGGGACAGGGGGCTACAATGAGCAGTTCTTC.

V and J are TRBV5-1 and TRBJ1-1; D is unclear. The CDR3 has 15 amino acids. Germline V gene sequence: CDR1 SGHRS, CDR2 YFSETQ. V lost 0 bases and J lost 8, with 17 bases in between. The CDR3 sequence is CASSLAGLADYEAFF. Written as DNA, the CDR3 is TGCGCCAGCAGCTTGGCTGGACTAGCGGACTACGAAGCTTTCTTT. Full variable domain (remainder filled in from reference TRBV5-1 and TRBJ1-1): KAGVTQTPRYLIKTRGQQVTLSCSPISGHRSVSWYQQTPGQGLQFLFEYFSETQRNKGNFPGRFSGRQFSNSRSEMNVSTLELGDSALYLCASSLAGLADYEAFFGQGTRLTVV.

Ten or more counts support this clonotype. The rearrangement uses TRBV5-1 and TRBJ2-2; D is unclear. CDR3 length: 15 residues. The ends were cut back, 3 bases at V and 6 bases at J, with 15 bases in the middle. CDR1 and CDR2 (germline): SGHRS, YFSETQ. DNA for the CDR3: TGCGCCAGCAGCTCCGGGCCGTGGGGTTCCGGGGAGCTGTTTTTT. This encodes CASSSGPWGSGELFF.

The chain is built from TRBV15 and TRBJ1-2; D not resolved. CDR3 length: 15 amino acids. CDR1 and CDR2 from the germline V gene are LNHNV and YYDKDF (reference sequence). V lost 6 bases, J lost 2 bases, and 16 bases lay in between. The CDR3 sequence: CATRESGSGNYGYTF. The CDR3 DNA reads TGTGCCACCAGGGAATCGGGGAGTGGGAACTATGGCTACACCTTC.

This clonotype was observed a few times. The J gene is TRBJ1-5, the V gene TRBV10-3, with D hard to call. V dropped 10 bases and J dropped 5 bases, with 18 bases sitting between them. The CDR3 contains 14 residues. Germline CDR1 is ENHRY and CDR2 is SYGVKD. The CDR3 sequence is CATKDGVLDQPQHF. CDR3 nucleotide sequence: TGTGCCACCAAGGACGGAGTGCTAGATCAGCCCCAGCATTTT.

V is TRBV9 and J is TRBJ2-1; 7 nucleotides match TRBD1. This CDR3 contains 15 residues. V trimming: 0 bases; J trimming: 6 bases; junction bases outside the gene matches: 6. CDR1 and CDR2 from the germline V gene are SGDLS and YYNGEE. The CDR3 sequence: CASSVGGTAVNEQFF. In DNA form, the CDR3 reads TGTGCCAGCAGCGTAGGTGGGACAGCCGTCAATGAGCAGTTCTTC.

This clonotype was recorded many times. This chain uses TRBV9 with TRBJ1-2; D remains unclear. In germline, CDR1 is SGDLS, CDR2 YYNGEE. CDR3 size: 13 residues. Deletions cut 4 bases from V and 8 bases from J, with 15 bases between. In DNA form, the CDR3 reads TGTGCCAGCAGCAGCACGGAGACCGGGGGCTACACCTTC. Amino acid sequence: CASSSTETGGYTF.

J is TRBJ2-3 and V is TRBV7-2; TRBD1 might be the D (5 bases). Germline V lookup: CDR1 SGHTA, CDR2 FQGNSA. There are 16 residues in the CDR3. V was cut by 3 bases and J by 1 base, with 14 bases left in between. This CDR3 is CASSFRFAGRTDTQYF. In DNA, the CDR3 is TGTGCCAGCAGCTTTCGGTTCGCAGGGCGCACAGATACGCAGTATTTT.

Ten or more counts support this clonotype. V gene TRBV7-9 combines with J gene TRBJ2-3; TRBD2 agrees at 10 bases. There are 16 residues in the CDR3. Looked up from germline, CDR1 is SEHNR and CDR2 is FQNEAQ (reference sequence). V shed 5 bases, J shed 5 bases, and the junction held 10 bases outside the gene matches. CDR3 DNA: TGTGCCAGCAGCGGCCCCCTAGCGGGAGTAGGAGATACGCAGTATTTT. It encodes CASSGPLAGVGDTQYF.

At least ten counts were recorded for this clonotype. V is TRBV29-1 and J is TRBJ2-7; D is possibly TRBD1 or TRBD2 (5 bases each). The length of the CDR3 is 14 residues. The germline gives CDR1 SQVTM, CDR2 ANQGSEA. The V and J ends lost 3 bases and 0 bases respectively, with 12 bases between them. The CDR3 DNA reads TGCAGCGTTGAGACGACAGCGGCCTCCTACGAGCAGTACTTC. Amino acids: CSVETTAASYEQYF.

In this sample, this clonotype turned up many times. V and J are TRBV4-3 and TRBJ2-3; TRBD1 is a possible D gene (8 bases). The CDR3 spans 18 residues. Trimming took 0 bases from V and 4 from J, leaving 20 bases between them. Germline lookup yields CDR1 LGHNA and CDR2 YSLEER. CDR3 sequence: CASSQDLYRTGRADTQYF. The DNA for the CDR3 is TGCGCCAGCAGCCAAGACCTCTACCGGACAGGGAGGGCAGATACGCAGTATTTT.

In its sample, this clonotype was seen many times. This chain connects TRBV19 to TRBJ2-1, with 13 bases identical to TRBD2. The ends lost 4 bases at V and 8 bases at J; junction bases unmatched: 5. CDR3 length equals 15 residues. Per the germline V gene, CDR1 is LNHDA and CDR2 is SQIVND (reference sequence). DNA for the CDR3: TGTGCCAGTAGTACCGGACTAGCGGGAGACCATGAGCAGTTCTTC. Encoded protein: CASSTGLAGDHEQFF.